This T cell receptor beta chain was obtained from a study of cytomegalovirus exposure and HLA in healthy donors. General study points: It was reported that the classifier diagnosed cytomegalovirus status with high specificity and sensitivity in both the original and validation cohorts. In the 120 validation repertoires, a later analysis found that first-cohort TCR clusters tended to co-occur. The study recorded around 160 TCR beta chains that were cytomegalovirus-associated.

Donors came from a validation cohort of over 100 subjects, distinct from the first 666-subject cohort. Comments on this clone: Its antigen remains unknown.

The CDR3 loop spans 13 amino acids. Trimming stripped 4 bases from V and 12 bases from J, with 19 bases between. The V gene's germline CDR1 is MNHNS and CDR2 SASEGT. Here immunoSEQ multiplex PCR was the method, and the copy in TCRdb shows in-frame clones only, minus some. The top ten hold about 3% of the sample, which has fewer than 200,000 clones, roughly 84% seen once. The chain is built from TRBV6-1 and TRBJ2-7, with a tentative D call TRBD2 (6 bases). The specimen sequenced was PBMCs. The clonotype comes from a woman aged 18-29 years in good health and CMV-seropositive. The CDR3 nucleotides read TGTGCCAGCAGTGCCCAGCCGTGGGGGGAGTGGTACTTC. Its translation is CASSAQPWGEWYF.